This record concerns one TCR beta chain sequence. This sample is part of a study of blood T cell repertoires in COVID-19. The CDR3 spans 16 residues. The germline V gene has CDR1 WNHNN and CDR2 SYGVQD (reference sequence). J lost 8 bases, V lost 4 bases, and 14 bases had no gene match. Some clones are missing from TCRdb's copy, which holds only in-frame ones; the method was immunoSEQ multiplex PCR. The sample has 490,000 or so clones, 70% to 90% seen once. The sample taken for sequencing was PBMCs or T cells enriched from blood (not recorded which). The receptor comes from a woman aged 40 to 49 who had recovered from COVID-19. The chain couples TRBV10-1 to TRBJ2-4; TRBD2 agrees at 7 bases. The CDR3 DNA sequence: TGCGCCAGCAGTGCCGGGGAGGGGATTGGTGGGGACATTCAGTACTTC. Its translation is CASSAGEGIGGDIQYF.